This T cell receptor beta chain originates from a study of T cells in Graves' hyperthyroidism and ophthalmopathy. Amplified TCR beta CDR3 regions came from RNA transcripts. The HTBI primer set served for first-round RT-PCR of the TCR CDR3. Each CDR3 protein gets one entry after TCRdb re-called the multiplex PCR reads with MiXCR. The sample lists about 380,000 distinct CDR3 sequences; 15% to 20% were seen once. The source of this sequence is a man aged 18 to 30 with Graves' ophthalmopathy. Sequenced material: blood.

In DNA form, the CDR3 reads TGTGCCAGCAGGGGGACAGACTACTACAATGAGCAGTTCTTC. Protein: CASRGTDYYNEQFF. The rearrangement links TRBV6-1 to TRBJ2-1, with 7 nucleotides matching TRBD1. Trimming took 6 bases from V and 3 from J; bases not matched to a gene: 5. This CDR3 spans 14 amino acids. Germline lookup yields CDR1 MNHNS and CDR2 SASEGT.